This TCR beta chain is drawn from a study of blood T cell repertoires in COVID-19. Authors' processing steps: It was from reference gene primer amplification that nucleated cell counts were estimated. Sequenced by immunoSEQ multiplex PCR; TCRdb stores in-frame clones only, minus some. The DNA gave D and trimming, while V, J and clone size come from that table. The repertoire holds under 450,000 clones, with roughly four fifths as singletons. The germline V gene has CDR1 MNHEY and CDR2 SVGEGT. The CDR3 contains 18 residues. V was pared by 4 bases and J by 3 bases, with 15 bases of the junction left unmatched. Participants had their cohort set by participant-reported clinical history. Recovery meant two consecutive negative NP/OP PCR tests, professional clearance, or resolved symptoms.

This rearrangement joins TRBV6-2 or TRBV6-3 to TRBJ1-2, with TRBD1 matching 9 bases. This TCR derives from a woman aged 50 to 60 who had recovered from COVID-19. The source material was PBMCs or T cells enriched from blood (not recorded which). The CDR3 region is CASSSTSGQGKGDYGYTF. The CDR3, as DNA: TGTGCCAGCAGTTCGACCTCGGGACAGGGCAAGGGGGACTATGGCTACACCTTC.